This note documents a single T cell receptor beta chain sequence. Its antigen is currently unknown. Per germline, CDR1 MNHEY and CDR2 SMNVEV (reference sequence). The CDR3 contains 14 residues. Unmatched junction bases numbered 7, after V lost 8 bases and J lost 4 bases. The sample is drawn from a study of post-analysis software for immune sequencing data. Study results and limitations: Normalized Chao1 diversity was significantly lower in multiple sclerosis patients than in controls. Controls showed lower frequencies than patients for roughly five TRBV segments, and TRBV5-6, TRBV5-1 and TRBV20-1 were among these.

Unique-molecular-identifier-tagged TCR beta cDNA libraries were used. Via MiXCR, TCRdb re-called the PCR reads, giving one row per CDR3 protein. The table records some 700,000 distinct CDR3 sequences, 55% to 70% of them present only once. The TCR comes from a girl aged 2 to 9 with multiple sclerosis. The sequenced sample consisted of blood. The chain carries TRBV27 and TRBJ2-1; 8 bases agree with TRBD2. The CDR3 bases are TGTGCCAGCCGCCTCGGGGGGGAGTACAATGAGCAGTTCTTC. Its translation is CASRLGGEYNEQFF.